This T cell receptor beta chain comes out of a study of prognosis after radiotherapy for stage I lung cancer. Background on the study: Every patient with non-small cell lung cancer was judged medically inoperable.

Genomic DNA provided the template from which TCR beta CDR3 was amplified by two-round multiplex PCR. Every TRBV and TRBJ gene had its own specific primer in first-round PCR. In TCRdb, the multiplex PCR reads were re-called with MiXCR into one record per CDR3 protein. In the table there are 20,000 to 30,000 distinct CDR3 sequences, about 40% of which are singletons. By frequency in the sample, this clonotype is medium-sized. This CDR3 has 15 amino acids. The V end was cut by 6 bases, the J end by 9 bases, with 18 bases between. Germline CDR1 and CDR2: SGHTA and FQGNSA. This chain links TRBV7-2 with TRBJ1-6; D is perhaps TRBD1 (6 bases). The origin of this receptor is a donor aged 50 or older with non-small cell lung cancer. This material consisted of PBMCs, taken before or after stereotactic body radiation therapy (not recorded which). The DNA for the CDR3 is TGTGCCAGCAGGAGGGATGGGGGCGCGGGTTCACCCCTCCACTTT. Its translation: CASRRDGGAGSPLHF. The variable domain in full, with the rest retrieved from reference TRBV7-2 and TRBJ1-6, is GAGVSQSPSNKVTEKGKDVELRCDPISGHTALYWYRQSLGQGLEFLIYFQGNSAPDKSGLPSDRFSAERTGGSVSTLTIQRTQQEDSAVYLCASRRDGGAGSPLHFGNGTRLTVT.